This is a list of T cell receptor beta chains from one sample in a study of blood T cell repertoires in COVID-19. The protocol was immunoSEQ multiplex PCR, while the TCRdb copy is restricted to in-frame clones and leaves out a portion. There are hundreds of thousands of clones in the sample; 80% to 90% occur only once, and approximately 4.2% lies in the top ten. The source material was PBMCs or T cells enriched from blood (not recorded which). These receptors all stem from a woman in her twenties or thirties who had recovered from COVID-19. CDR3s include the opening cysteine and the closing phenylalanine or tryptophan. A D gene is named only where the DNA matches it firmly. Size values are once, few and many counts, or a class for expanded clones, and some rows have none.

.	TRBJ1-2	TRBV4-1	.	TGCGCCAGCAGCCAGGCTCGGGTGTGGGGCAACTATGGCTACACCTTC	CASSQARVWGNYGYTF
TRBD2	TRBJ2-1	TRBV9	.	TGTGCCAGCAGCCCCCGACTAGCGGGAAACAATGAGCAGTTCTTC	CASSPRLAGNNEQFF
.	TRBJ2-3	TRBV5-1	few	TGCGCCAGCAGCCCACCAGCGGATACGCAGTATTTT	CASSPPADTQYF
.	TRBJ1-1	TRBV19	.	TGTGCCAGTAGTCTTTCGGGGGGGATCACTGAAGCTTTCTTT	CASSLSGGITEAFF
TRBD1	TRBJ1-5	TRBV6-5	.	TGTGCCAGCAGATTAACAGGGGCGAGTCAGCCCCAGCATTTT	CASRLTGASQPQHF
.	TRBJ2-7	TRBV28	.	TGTGCCAGCAGTTTATCAGGAGGGGTGTACGAGCAGTACTTC	CASSLSGGVYEQYF
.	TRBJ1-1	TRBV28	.	TGTGCCAGCTGTTTTACTCGGGGAGGCGAGGCTTTCTTT	CASCFTRGGEAFF
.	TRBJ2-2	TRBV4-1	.	TGCGCCAGCAGCCAAGAGATACGGTCGAACACCGGGGAGCTGTTTTTT	CASSQEIRSNTGELFF
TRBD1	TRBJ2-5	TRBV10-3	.	TGTGCCATCAGTGGTGGCAGGGGGGAGACCCAGTACTTC	CAISGGRGETQYF
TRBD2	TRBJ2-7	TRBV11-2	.	TGTGCCAGCAGCTTCGGGACTAGCGGCTCCTACGAGCAGTACTTC	CASSFGTSGSYEQYF
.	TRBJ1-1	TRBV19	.	TGTGCCAGTAGTACCCAGACAGCCGAAGCTTTCTTT	CASSTQTAEAFF
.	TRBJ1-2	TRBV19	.	TGTGCCAGTAGTATCGGAACAGACTATGGCTACACCTTC	CASSIGTDYGYTF
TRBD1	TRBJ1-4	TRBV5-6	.	TGTGCCAGCAGCTTCGGCCAGGGGGCAAGAAAACTGTTTTTT	CASSFGQGARKLFF
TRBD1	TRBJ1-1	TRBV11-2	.	TGTGCCAGCAGCTTAGATAGGGACAGCGAAGCTTTCTTT	CASSLDRDSEAFF
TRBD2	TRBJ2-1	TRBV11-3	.	TGTGCCAGCAGCAGATGGGGCGGGAGGGGGAATGAGCAGTTCTTC	CASSRWGGRGNEQFF
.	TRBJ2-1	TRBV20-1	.	TGCAGTGCTAGTGGAAGCGGTCCCAATGAGCAGTTCTTC	CSASGSGPNEQFF
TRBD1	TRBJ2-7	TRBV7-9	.	TGTGCCAGCAGCACGGGACAGGGGTATCAGCAGTACTTC	CASSTGQGYQQYF
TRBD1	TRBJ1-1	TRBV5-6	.	TGTGCCAGCAGCTCAGGGGGCTTAAGGACTGAAGCTTTCTTT	CASSSGGLRTEAFF
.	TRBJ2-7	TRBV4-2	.	TGTGCCAGCAGCCAATACAAGGCGGGGACCTACGAGCAGTACTTC	CASSQYKAGTYEQYF
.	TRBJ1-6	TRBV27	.	TGTGCCAGCAGTTTATTAGGACTCGGTGTCTCACCCCTCCACTTT	CASSLLGLGVSPLHF
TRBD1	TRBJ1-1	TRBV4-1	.	TGCGCCAGCAGCTGGGACAGGGGGAACACTGAAGCTTTCTTT	CASSWDRGNTEAFF
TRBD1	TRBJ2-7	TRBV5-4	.	TGTGCCAGCAGCCCCGGGGGGACAGGGCCCATCGAGCAGTACTTC	CASSPGGTGPIEQYF
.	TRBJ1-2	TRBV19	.	TGTGCCAGTAGTATACTCGGGGGGTCCTATGGCTACACCTTC	CASSILGGSYGYTF
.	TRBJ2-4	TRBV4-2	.	TGTGCCAGCAGCCAAGTTAGTCTAGCCAAAAACATTCAGTACTTC	CASSQVSLAKNIQYF
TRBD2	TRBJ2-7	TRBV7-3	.	TGTGCCGGGGGCCGGACTAGCGGGAGGCCCGGATACGAGCAGTACTTC	CAGGRTSGRPGYEQYF
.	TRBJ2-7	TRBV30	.	TGTGCCTGGAGTGTATCCGGGTACGAGCAGTACTTC	CAWSVSGYEQYF
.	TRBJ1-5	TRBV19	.	TGTGCCAGTAGTATAGATCCCGATCAGCCCCAGCATTTT	CASSIDPDQPQHF